What follows are 5 T cell receptor beta chains derived from one specimen sequenced in a study of Ad26.COV2.S vaccination and SARS-CoV-2 variants. Method: immunoSEQ multiplex PCR; TCRdb's copy keeps in-frame clones and lacks some. The profile shows more than 150,000 clones, 70% to 90% of them singletons. This material consisted of peripheral blood, taken after recovery from COVID-19. These TCRs come from a human donor who had recovered from COVID-19.

This clone was recorded once. The chain joins TRBV5-1 to TRBJ1-1; possibly TRBD1 for D (6 bases). The CDR3 loop spans 14 amino acids. Trimming removed 5 bases from V and 4 bases from J, with 15 bases in between. CDR1 and CDR2 from the germline V gene are SGHRS and YFSETQ. The CDR3 loop is CASRYRAWGTEAFF. The DNA for the CDR3 is TGCGCCAGCAGGTACAGGGCGTGGGGCACTGAAGCTTTCTTT.

This clone was picked up one time. Relative to the germline gene, one junction end is altered; a read error may explain this. The chain recombines TRBV19 with TRBJ2-1; D ambiguous. The CDR3 sequence is 15 residues long. Germline lookup yields CDR1 LNHDA and CDR2 SQIVND (reference sequence). This CDR3 is CAGSRWVVAYNEQFF. The CDR3, as DNA: TGTGCCGGTAGTAGATGGGTAGTCGCGTACAATGAGCAGTTCTTC.

The gene calls are TRBV11-2 and TRBJ1-4; D ambiguous. Germline V gene data show CDR1 as SGHAT and CDR2 as FQNNGV. The germline V and J ends were trimmed by 0 bases and 7 bases, with 9 bases remaining between them. The CDR3 runs 14 residues. This CDR3 reads CASSLDYTSEKLFF. DNA of the CDR3: TGTGCCAGCAGCTTAGATTATACATCTGAAAAACTGTTTTTT.

The chain is built from TRBV4-1 and TRBJ1-5; TRBD1 is a possible D gene (5 bases). Trimming took off 0 bases at V and 7 bases at J, with 13 bases between the two ends. CDR1 and CDR2 (germline): MGHRA, YSYEKL. This CDR3 region has 15 residues. In DNA form, the CDR3 reads TGCGCCAGCAGCCAAGATCGGGGGGAGGGCCAGCCCCAGCATTTT. Translated, it gives CASSQDRGEGQPQHF.

This clone was observed a single time. This chain links TRBV7-9 with TRBJ2-2; tentative D call: TRBD2 (5 bases). The CDR3 covers 18 residues. With 2 bases removed from V and 1 base from J, the gap between germline ends came to 17 bases. From germline, CDR1 is SEHNR and CDR2 FQNEAQ (reference sequence). This CDR3 reads CASSLPAGLFGNTGELFF. CDR3 in DNA: TGTGCCAGCAGCTTACCGGCCGGACTGTTCGGGAACACCGGGGAGCTGTTTTTT.